Listed below are T cell receptor beta chains from one sample, sequenced in a study of blood T cell repertoires in COVID-19. The data were produced by immunoSEQ multiplex PCR, yet TCRdb's version contains in-frame clones alone and is incomplete. Among fewer than 150,000 clones listed, 65% to 90% were seen once. The source material was peripheral blood. All receptors come from a middle-aged man with acute or convalescent COVID-19. Each CDR3 is given with its conserved first and last residue. A D gene is named only where the DNA matches it firmly. A row's size may be missing; if present it is once, few, many or a size class.

-	TRBV11-3	TRBJ2-3	-	CASSRGGGHGYTDTQYF	TGTGCCAGCAGCAGAGGGGGGGGCCACGGCTACACAGATACGCAGTATTTT
-	TRBV19	TRBJ1-2	-	CASSIDSNYGYTF	TGTGCCAGTAGTATAGACAGTAACTATGGCTACACCTTC
-	TRBV27	TRBJ2-7	-	CASSNTYRNHYEQYF	TGTGCCAGCAGTAACACATACAGAAATCACTACGAGCAGTACTTC
-	TRBV7-9	TRBJ2-7	once	CASSLGSDEQYF	TGTGCCAGCAGCTTAGGTAGCGACGAGCAGTACTTC
TRBD2	TRBV6-4	TRBJ2-1	-	CASSARSGDYNEQFF	TGTGCCAGCAGTGCACGGAGCGGGGATTACAATGAGCAGTTCTTC
-	TRBV3-1/TRBV3-2	TRBJ1-4	-	CASSHDRYSEKLFF	TGTGCCAGCAGCCACGACAGGTATAGCGAAAAACTGTTTTTT
-	TRBV19	TRBJ1-1	-	CASSSSGRLRNTEAFF	TGTGCCAGTAGTTCTAGTGGGAGGTTACGGAACACTGAAGCTTTCTTT
-	TRBV21-1	TRBJ1-5	-	CASSSGGGIPNSNQPQHF	TGTGCCAGCAGCTCGGGGGGAGGGATCCCGAATAGCAATCAGCCCCAGCATTTT
TRBD2	TRBV24-1	TRBJ2-3	-	CATSELAGGTDTQYF	TGTGCCACCAGTGAACTAGCGGGGGGTACAGATACGCAGTATTTT
-	TRBV3-1/TRBV3-2	TRBJ1-2	-	CASSQVSGRDGYTF	TGTGCCAGCAGCCAAGTTTCAGGGCGGGACGGCTACACCTTC
TRBD1	TRBV15	TRBJ1-5	-	CATSRDMGQGNQPQHF	TGTGCCACCAGCAGAGATATGGGACAGGGCAATCAGCCCCAGCATTTT
TRBD1	TRBV19	TRBJ1-6	-	CASRSGTGGNNSPLHF	TGTGCCAGTAGGTCCGGGACAGGGGGAAATAATTCACCCCTCCACTTT
TRBD1	TRBV7-8	TRBJ2-5	-	CASSSTGTDQETQYF	TGTGCCAGCAGCTCTACGGGGACAGATCAAGAGACCCAGTACTTC
-	TRBV2	TRBJ1-5	-	CASKNREGDQPQHF	TGTGCCAGCAAAAACAGGGAGGGGGATCAGCCCCAGCATTTT
TRBD1	TRBV19	TRBJ2-7	-	CASSIGTGSYEQYF	TGTGCCAGTAGTATAGGGACAGGCTCCTACGAGCAGTACTTC
-	TRBV5-1	TRBJ1-6	once	CASSRTQGNNSPLHF	TGCGCCAGCAGCCGGACACAGGGAAATAATTCACCCCTCCACTTT
TRBD1	TRBV6-5	TRBJ1-2	-	CASSRGQGAGGYTF	TGTGCCAGCAGCCGCGGACAGGGGGCCGGTGGCTACACCTTC
-	TRBV5-1	TRBJ1-4	few	CASSGGSKEKLFF	TGCGCCAGCAGCGGCGGGAGCAAAGAAAAACTGTTTTTT
-	TRBV5-1	TRBJ1-3	-	CASSLTGSGGNTIYF	TGCGCCAGCAGCTTGACGGGAAGTGGGGGAAACACCATATATTTT
-	TRBV12-5	TRBJ1-1	-	CASGLVPPGKNTEAFF	TGTGCTAGTGGTTTGGTACCGCCAGGGAAGAACACTGAAGCTTTCTTT
-	TRBV5-4	TRBJ2-7	-	CASSFLSGYEQYF	TGTGCCAGCAGCTTTCTGAGCGGCTACGAGCAGTACTTC
TRBD1	TRBV6-1	TRBJ1-4	many	CASSEERGQGRISEKLFF	TGTGCCAGCAGTGAAGAAAGGGGACAGGGTCGAATCTCGGAAAAACTGTTTTTT
-	TRBV12-3/TRBV12-4	TRBJ2-1	-	CASSPLAEGEQFF	TGTGCCAGCAGTCCCCTCGCCGAGGGCGAGCAGTTCTTC
-	TRBV18	TRBJ1-2	once	CASSSGQGGVGYTF	TGTGCCAGCTCATCAGGGCAAGGTGGAGTTGGCTACACCTTC
TRBD1	TRBV11-2	TRBJ2-7	-	CASIRPGQSSYEQYF	TGTGCCAGCATCAGACCGGGACAGAGCTCCTACGAGCAGTACTTC
TRBD2	TRBV7-9	TRBJ2-6	-	CASSSGLAGRFSGANVLTF	TGTGCCAGCAGCTCGGGACTAGCGGGTCGTTTCTCTGGGGCCAACGTCCTGACTTTC
-	TRBV7-2	TRBJ1-2	-	CASRLSGNYGYTF	TGTGCCAGCAGACTCTCAGGGAACTATGGCTACACCTTC
-	TRBV29-1	TRBJ1-1	-	CSVERRQMTEAFF	TGCAGCGTTGAAAGGCGGCAGATGACTGAAGCTTTCTTT
TRBD1	TRBV7-8	TRBJ1-1	few	CASRTTPIDRGRTEAFF	TGTGCCAGCAGAACTACCCCCATTGACAGGGGACGGACTGAAGCTTTCTTT
TRBD1	TRBV6-5	TRBJ2-7	-	CASRRTGSYEQYF	TGTGCCAGCAGGCGGACAGGGTCTTACGAGCAGTACTTC
-	TRBV25-1	TRBJ2-1	once	CASSENNNEQFF	TGTGCCAGCAGTGAAAACAACAATGAGCAGTTCTTC
TRBD2	TRBV3-1/TRBV3-2	TRBJ2-3	-	CASSGSSGGTDTQYF	TGTGCCAGCAGCGGGAGCAGCGGGGGGACAGATACGCAGTATTTT
-	TRBV19	TRBJ1-2	-	CASRRDGNYGYTF	TGTGCCAGTAGGCGGGACGGAAACTATGGCTACACCTTC
-	TRBV2	TRBJ2-7	-	CASRTALLGEQYF	TGTGCCAGCAGAACGGCTCTCCTAGGCGAGCAGTACTTC
TRBD1	TRBV4-1	TRBJ1-2	-	CASSLLTGEGGYTF	TGCGCCAGCAGCCTTTTGACAGGGGAGGGGGGCTACACCTTC
-	TRBV7-2	TRBJ1-1	-	CASSSPSEAEAFF	TGTGCCAGCAGCTCCCCGAGTGAGGCTGAAGCTTTCTTT
-	TRBV28	TRBJ1-2	-	CASSPGPSRVYGYTF	TGTGCCAGCAGTCCCGGGCCCTCCAGGGTCTATGGCTACACCTTC
-	TRBV6-5	TRBJ2-5	-	CASSYSATPYQETQYF	TGTGCCAGCAGTTACTCAGCGACCCCCTACCAAGAGACCCAGTACTTC
-	TRBV15	TRBJ1-5	-	CATSPGVSNQPQHF	TGTGCCACCAGCCCAGGGGTAAGCAATCAGCCCCAGCATTTT
-	TRBV2	TRBJ1-6	-	CASSEVGSLRGPLHF	TGTGCCAGCAGTGAAGTCGGATCCCTAAGGGGACCCCTCCACTTT
TRBD1	TRBV10-2	TRBJ1-2	-	CASRAAGTANYGYTF	TGCGCCAGCAGGGCAGCCGGGACAGCAAACTATGGCTACACCTTC
TRBD2	TRBV9	TRBJ2-3	-	CASSVVPSGRPTDTQYF	TGTGCCAGCAGCGTAGTTCCTAGCGGGAGGCCCACAGATACGCAGTATTTT
-	TRBV21-1	TRBJ1-2	-	CASSTRDKGGEVYGYTF	TGTGCCAGCAGCACTCGGGACAAAGGGGGGGAAGTCTATGGCTACACCTTC
TRBD1	TRBV7-9	TRBJ1-2	-	CASSFWTGAAYGYTF	TGTGCCAGCAGCTTTTGGACAGGGGCGGCCTATGGCTACACCTTC
TRBD1	TRBV5-8	TRBJ2-2	-	CASSSLGTGRTGELFF	TGTGCCAGCAGCTCCCTAGGGACAGGGCGTACCGGGGAGCTGTTTTTT
TRBD2	TRBV10-3	TRBJ2-7	once	CAISEGLAGVQYEQYF	TGTGCCATCAGTGAAGGCCTAGCGGGAGTTCAGTACGAGCAGTACTTC
TRBD1	TRBV24-1	TRBJ2-5	-	CATSGTERETQYF	TGTGCCACCTCCGGGACAGAGAGGGAGACCCAGTACTTC
TRBD1	TRBV4-1	TRBJ1-5	-	CASSEGKSRGASNQPQHF	TGCGCCAGCAGCGAGGGAAAGTCCAGGGGGGCCTCCAATCAGCCCCAGCATTTT
-	TRBV30	TRBJ1-2	-	CAWSTRGGWLRYTF	TGTGCCTGGAGTACCAGGGGTGGCTGGTTGCGCTACACCTTC
TRBD2	TRBV11-2	TRBJ2-7	-	CASSLGGGTYEQYF	TGTGCCAGCAGCTTAGGGGGGGGTACCTACGAGCAGTACTTC
-	TRBV30	TRBJ2-7	-	CAWSGIGQRLSYEQYF	TGTGCCTGGAGTGGGATCGGACAGCGATTATCCTACGAGCAGTACTTC
-	TRBV6-5	TRBJ1-1	-	CASSYGGTEAFF	TGTGCCAGCAGTTACGGAGGTACTGAAGCTTTCTTT
TRBD1	TRBV19	TRBJ1-6	-	CASSMDRVSYNSPLHF	TGTGCCAGTAGTATGGACAGGGTCTCCTATAATTCACCCCTCCACTTT
TRBD2	TRBV10-2	TRBJ2-7	-	CASSERAGAEYEQYF	TGCGCCAGCAGTGAGCGGGCGGGAGCGGAGTACGAGCAGTACTTC
-	TRBV19	TRBJ2-5	-	CATRQAGETQYF	TGTGCCACTAGACAGGCGGGGGAGACCCAGTACTTC